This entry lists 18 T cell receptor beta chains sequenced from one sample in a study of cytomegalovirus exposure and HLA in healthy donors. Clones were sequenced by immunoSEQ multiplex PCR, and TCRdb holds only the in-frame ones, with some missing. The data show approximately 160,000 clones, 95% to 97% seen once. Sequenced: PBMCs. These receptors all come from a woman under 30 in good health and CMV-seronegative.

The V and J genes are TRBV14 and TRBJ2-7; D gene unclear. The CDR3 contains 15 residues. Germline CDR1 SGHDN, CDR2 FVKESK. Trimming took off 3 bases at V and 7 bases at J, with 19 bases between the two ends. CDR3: CASSHRHPALGEQYF. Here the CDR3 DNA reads TGTGCCAGCAGCCACCGACACCCGGCGCTTGGAGAGCAGTACTTC.

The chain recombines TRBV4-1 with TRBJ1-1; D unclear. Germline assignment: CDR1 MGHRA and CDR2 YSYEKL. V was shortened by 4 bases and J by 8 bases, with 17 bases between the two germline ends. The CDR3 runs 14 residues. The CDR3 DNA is TGCGCCAGCAGCCTCCAGGTTGCGGGTCCCGAAGCTTTCTTT. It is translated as CASSLQVAGPEAFF.

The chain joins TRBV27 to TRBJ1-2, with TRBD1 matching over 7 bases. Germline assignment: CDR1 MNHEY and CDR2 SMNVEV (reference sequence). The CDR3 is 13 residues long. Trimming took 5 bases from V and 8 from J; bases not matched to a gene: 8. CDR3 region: CASSRGGARGYTF. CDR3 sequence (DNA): TGTGCCAGCAGTCGAGGGGGCGCGCGAGGCTACACCTTC.

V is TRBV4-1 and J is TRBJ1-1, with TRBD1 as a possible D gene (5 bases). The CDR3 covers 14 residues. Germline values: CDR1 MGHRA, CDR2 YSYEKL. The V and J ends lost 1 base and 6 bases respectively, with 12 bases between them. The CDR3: CASSQAFQGAEAFF. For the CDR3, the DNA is TGCGCCAGCAGCCAAGCCTTCCAGGGTGCTGAAGCTTTCTTT.

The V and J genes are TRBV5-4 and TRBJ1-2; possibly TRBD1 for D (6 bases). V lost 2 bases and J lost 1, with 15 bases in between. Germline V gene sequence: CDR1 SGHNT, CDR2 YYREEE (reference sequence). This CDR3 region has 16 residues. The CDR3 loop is CASSFPTGVLNYGYTF. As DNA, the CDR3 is TGTGCCAGCAGCTTCCCGACAGGAGTACTTAACTATGGCTACACCTTC.

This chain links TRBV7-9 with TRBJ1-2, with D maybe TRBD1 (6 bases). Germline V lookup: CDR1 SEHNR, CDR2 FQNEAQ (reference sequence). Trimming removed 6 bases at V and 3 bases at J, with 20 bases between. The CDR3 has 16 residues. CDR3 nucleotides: TGTGCCAGCAGACCTACCTTGGGGGGGCTGGACTATGGCTACACCTTC. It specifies CASRPTLGGLDYGYTF.

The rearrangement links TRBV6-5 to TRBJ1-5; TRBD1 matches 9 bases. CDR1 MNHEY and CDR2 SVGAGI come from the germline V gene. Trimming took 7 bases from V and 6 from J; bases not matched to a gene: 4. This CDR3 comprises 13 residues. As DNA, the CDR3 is TGTGCCAGCAACGACAGGGGGGGTCAGCCCCAGCATTTT. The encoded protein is CASNDRGGQPQHF.

The CDR3 region has the DNA TGTGCCAGCAGCTCCCCTCGGTACGGGGTCAGAGACTCCTATGGCTACACCTTC. It codes for CASSSPRYGVRDSYGYTF. The rearrangement links TRBV7-2 to TRBJ1-2; no firm D call. The V end was cut by 4 bases, the J end by 4 bases, with 25 bases between. CDR3 length equals 18 residues. The germline V gene has CDR1 SGHTA and CDR2 FQGNSA. Based on the CDR3 plus reference TRBV7-2 and TRBJ1-2, the full variable domain is GAGVSQSPSNKVTEKGKDVELRCDPISGHTALYWYRQSLGQGLEFLIYFQGNSAPDKSGLPSDRFSAERTGGSVSTLTIQRTQQEDSAVYLCASSSPRYGVRDSYGYTFGSGTRLTVV.

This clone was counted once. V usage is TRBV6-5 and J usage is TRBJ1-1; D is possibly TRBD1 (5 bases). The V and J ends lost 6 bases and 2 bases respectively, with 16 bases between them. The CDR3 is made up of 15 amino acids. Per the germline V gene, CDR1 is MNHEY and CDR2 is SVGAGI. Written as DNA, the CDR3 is TGTGCCAGCAGCAACGCGGGGGGTTTTAACACTGAAGCTTTCTTT. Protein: CASSNAGGFNTEAFF.

The CDR3 protein is CASSLTVGGYQETQYF. The CDR3 nucleotides are TGCGCCAGCAGCTTGACTGTCGGGGGTTATCAAGAGACCCAGTACTTC. V gene TRBV5-1 combines with J gene TRBJ2-5; TRBD2 is a possible D gene (6 bases). With 1 base removed from V and 2 bases from J, the gap between germline ends came to 15 bases. CDR1 and CDR2 (germline): SGHRS, YFSETQ. The CDR3 totals 16 residues.

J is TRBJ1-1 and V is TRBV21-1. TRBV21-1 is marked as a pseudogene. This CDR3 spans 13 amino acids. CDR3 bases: TGTGCCAGCAGTAATACTGAGGGAACTGAAGCTTTCTTT. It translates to CASSNTEGTEAFF.

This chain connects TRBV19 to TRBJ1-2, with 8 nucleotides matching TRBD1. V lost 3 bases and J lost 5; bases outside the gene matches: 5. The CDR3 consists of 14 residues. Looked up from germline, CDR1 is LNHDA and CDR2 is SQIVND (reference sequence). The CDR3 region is CASSIQQGEYGYTF. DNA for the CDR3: TGTGCCAGTAGTATCCAACAGGGGGAGTATGGCTACACCTTC. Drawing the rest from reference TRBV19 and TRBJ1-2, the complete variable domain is DGGITQSPKYLFRKEGQNVTLSCEQNLNHDAMYWYRQDPGQGLRLIYYSQIVNDFQKGDIAEGYSVSREKKESFPLTVTSAQKNPTAFYLCASSIQQGEYGYTFGSGTRLTVV.

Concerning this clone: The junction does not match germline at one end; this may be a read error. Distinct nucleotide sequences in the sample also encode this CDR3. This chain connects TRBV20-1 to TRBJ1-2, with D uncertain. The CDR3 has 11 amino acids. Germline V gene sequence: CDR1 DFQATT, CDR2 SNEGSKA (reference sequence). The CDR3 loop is CSARASYGYTF. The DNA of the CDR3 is TGCAGCGCTAGGGCCAGCTATGGCTACACCTTC.

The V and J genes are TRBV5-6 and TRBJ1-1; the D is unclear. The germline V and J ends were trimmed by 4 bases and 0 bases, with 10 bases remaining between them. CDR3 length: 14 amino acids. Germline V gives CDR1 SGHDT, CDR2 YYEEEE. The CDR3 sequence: CASSPWGVNTEAFF. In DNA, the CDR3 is TGTGCCAGCAGCCCGTGGGGAGTGAACACTGAAGCTTTCTTT.

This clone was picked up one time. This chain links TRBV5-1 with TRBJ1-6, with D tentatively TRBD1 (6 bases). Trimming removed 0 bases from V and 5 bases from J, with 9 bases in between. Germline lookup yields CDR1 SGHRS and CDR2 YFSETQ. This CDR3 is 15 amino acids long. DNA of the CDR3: TGCGCCAGCAGCTTGGTCCGACAGGATAATTCACCCCTCCACTTT. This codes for CASSLVRQDNSPLHF.

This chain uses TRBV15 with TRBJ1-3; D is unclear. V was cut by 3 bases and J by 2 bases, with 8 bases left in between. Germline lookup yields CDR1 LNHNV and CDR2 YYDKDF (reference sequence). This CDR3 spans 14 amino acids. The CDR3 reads CATSSGGAGNTIYF. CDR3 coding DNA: TGTGCCACCAGCAGTGGTGGAGCTGGAAACACCATATATTTT.

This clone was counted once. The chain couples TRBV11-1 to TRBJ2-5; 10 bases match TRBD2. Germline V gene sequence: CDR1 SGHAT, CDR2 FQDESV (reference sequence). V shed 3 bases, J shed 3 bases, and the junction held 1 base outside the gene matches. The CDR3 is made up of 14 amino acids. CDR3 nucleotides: TGTGCCAGCAGCTTCCTAGCGGGGGAAGAGACCCAGTACTTC. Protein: CASSFLAGEETQYF. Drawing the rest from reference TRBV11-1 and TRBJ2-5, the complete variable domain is EAEVAQSPRYKITEKSQAVAFWCDPISGHATLYWYRQILGQGPELLVQFQDESVVDDSQLPKDRFSAERLKGVDSTLKIQPAELGDSAMYLCASSFLAGEETQYFGPGTRLLVL.

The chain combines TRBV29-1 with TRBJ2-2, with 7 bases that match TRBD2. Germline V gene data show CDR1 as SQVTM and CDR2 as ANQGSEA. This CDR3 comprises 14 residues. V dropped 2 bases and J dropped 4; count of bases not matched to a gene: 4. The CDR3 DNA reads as TGCAGCGTTGAATTGGGGGGGACCACCGGGGAGCTGTTTTTT. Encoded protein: CSVELGGTTGELFF.